What follows are 16 T cell receptor beta chains derived from one specimen sequenced in a study of cytomegalovirus exposure and HLA in healthy donors. The primer mix had 60 Vbeta and 13 Jbeta primers. Data came from immunoSEQ multiplex PCR; TCRdb stores just in-frame clones and leaves some out. The profile shows about 190,000 clones, over 70% of them singletons. Sequenced: PBMCs. These receptors all stem from a woman aged 18-29 years in good health and CMV-seropositive.

The genes are TRBV9 and TRBJ2-3; 10 bases match TRBD1. The CDR3 length is 18 residues. V was pared by 0 bases and J by 3 bases, with 10 bases of the junction left unmatched. Germline lookup yields CDR1 SGDLS and CDR2 YYNGEE. The CDR3 nucleotides read TGTGCCAGCAGCGTAGGGGGACAGGGGAGAGGCCGGACAGATACGCAGTATTTT. Its translation: CASSVGGQGRGRTDTQYF.

V usage is TRBV5-6 and J usage is TRBJ1-5; 9 positions agree with TRBD1. Germline V CDR1 and CDR2: SGHDT, YYEEEE. Trimming cost V 4 bases and J 4 bases; bases outside gene matches: 9. CDR3 length equals 16 residues. As DNA, the CDR3 is TGTGCCAGCAGCCCAACAGGGGGCCTGGGGAATCAGCCCCAGCATTTT. Translated, it gives CASSPTGGLGNQPQHF.

V and J are TRBV11-2 and TRBJ2-5, with D maybe TRBD2 (6 bases). The CDR3 sequence is 15 residues long. Trimming pared 6 bases from V and 2 bases from J, leaving 16 bases between. CDR1 is SGHAT, CDR2 FQNNGV, per germline. The CDR3 sequence: CASRRSGTPQETQYF. DNA of the CDR3: TGTGCCAGCAGACGTAGCGGAACACCTCAAGAGACCCAGTACTTC.

The rearrangement joins TRBV10-3 to TRBJ2-5, with 10 bases matching TRBD2. The germline V gene has CDR1 ENHRY and CDR2 SYGVKD. Germline trimming cut 6 bases from V and 4 bases from J; bases unmatched to any gene: 5. The CDR3 contains 14 residues. The CDR3 is CAISHGTSVETQYF. The CDR3 DNA follows: TGTGCCATCAGCCACGGGACTAGCGTAGAGACCCAGTACTTC.

This clone was recorded only once. This rearrangement joins TRBV6-4 to TRBJ2-3; TRBD2 aligns across 12 bases. The junction had 1 base not matched to a gene; V was cut back by 5 bases and J by 1 base. CDR3 length: 15 residues. CDR1 is MRHNA, CDR2 SNTAGT, per germline. This CDR3 is CASSRTSGGTDTQYF. CDR3 nucleotide sequence: TGTGCCAGCAGTAGGACTAGCGGGGGCACAGATACGCAGTATTTT.

This clone was seen more than once but under ten times. The CDR3 loop reads CARRRTDRGDEKLFF. CDR3 DNA sequence: TGTGCCAGAAGGCGGACAGACAGGGGAGATGAAAAACTGTTTTTT. The J gene is TRBJ1-4, the V gene TRBV5-3; 8 bases align to TRBD1. TRBV5-3 is an ORF, with its function uncertain. Trimming removed 5 bases from V and 6 bases from J; junction bases left unmatched: 9. This CDR3 has 15 amino acids.

This clone was picked up a small number of times. V usage is TRBV5-5 and J usage is TRBJ2-2, with TRBD2 as a possible D gene (6 bases). Germline V gives CDR1 SGHKS, CDR2 YYEKEE (reference sequence). This CDR3 has 15 amino acids. The V end lost 4 bases, the J end lost 1 base, and 11 bases lay between the germline ends. The CDR3: CASSPWDLNTGELFF. CDR3 DNA sequence: TGTGCCAGCAGCCCCTGGGACTTGAACACCGGGGAGCTGTTTTTT.

This sequence joins TRBV11-3 and TRBJ1-4; D might be TRBD1 (6 bases). This CDR3 is built from 16 residues. The V and J ends lost 5 bases and 8 bases respectively, with 21 bases between them. Germline CDR1 is SGHNT and CDR2 is YENEEA. As DNA, the CDR3 is TGTGCCAGCAGCGTCGAACCCAGGGGTAAGGGAGAAAAACTGTTTTTT. Protein sequence: CASSVEPRGKGEKLFF.

This clone was counted only a few times. The chain combines TRBV9 with TRBJ2-3; TRBD2 matches 15 bases. The CDR3 consists of 16 residues. The V and J ends lost 4 bases and 10 bases, in that order; junction bases with no gene match: 10. Germline V gene lookup returns CDR1 SGDLS and CDR2 YYNGEE. The CDR3 is CASSTRGLAGGNAQYF. The CDR3 nucleotides are TGTGCCAGCAGCACGAGGGGACTAGCGGGGGGCAATGCGCAGTATTTT.

This clone was detected only a few times. The chain combines TRBV5-1 with TRBJ1-1, with TRBD1 as a possible D gene (5 bases). V lost 3 bases and J 4 bases, leaving 10 bases between the germline ends. The CDR3 covers 13 residues. Germline CDR1 reads SGHRS; CDR2 reads YFSETQ. The CDR3 is CASSSQGFTEAFF. The CDR3 region has the DNA TGCGCCAGCAGCTCTCAGGGTTTCACTGAAGCTTTCTTT.

This clone was recorded only once. This chain uses TRBV6-6 with TRBJ1-2; 8 bases are shared with TRBD1. Germline V lookup: CDR1 MNHNY, CDR2 SVGAGI (reference sequence). Trimming took 6 bases from V and 5 from J; bases not matched to a gene: 11. CDR3 length: 15 residues. This CDR3 reads CASRARQGSSYGYTF. The CDR3 region has the DNA TGTGCCAGCAGAGCCAGACAGGGGTCGTCATATGGCTACACCTTC.

A few counts support this clone. A read error may produce the germline difference seen at one junction end. This chain connects TRBV19 to TRBJ1-1; 7 nucleotides line up with TRBD1. The length of the CDR3 is 14 residues. In germline, CDR1 is LNHDA, CDR2 SQIVND (reference sequence). CDR3 sequence (DNA): TGTGCCAGTAGTATAGTCGGACAGGAGTGGAAGAGAGACTTT. Translating it yields CASSIVGQEWKRDF.

A few counts support this clone. The chain joins TRBV7-3 to TRBJ2-1, with TRBD2 matching 16 bases. Germline V gene data show CDR1 as SGHTA and CDR2 as FQGTGA. This CDR3 is 17 amino acids long. After removal of 0 bases from V and 10 bases from J, the junction contained 6 bases not matched to a gene. The CDR3 region has the DNA TGTGCCAGCAGCTTAACCTCGGGACTAGCGGGGGGGCAGGAGCAGTTCTTC. Amino acids: CASSLTSGLAGGQEQFF.

V is TRBV6-5 and J is TRBJ2-7; a possible D gene is TRBD1 (6 bases). The V end was cut by 6 bases, the J end by 2 bases, with 8 bases between. The CDR3 sequence is 12 residues long. Germline loops: CDR1 MNHEY, CDR2 SVGAGI. The CDR3 sequence is CASSTGTYEQYF. CDR3 DNA sequence: TGTGCCAGCAGCACAGGGACCTACGAGCAGTACTTC.

This clone was detected only a few times. The chain is built from TRBV6-5 and TRBJ2-2, with 8 bases aligning to TRBD1. With V trimmed by 6 bases and J by 6 bases, 3 bases remained unmatched. Germline CDR1 is MNHEY and CDR2 is SVGAGI. The CDR3 has 13 amino acids. In nucleotides, the CDR3 is TGTGCCAGCAGGGACAGGGTCCCCGGGGAGCTGTTTTTT. It translates to CASRDRVPGELFF.

This chain joins TRBV16 and TRBJ1-5; TRBD1 might be the D (5 bases). The CDR3 totals 14 residues. With 4 bases removed from V and 5 bases from J, the gap between germline ends came to 12 bases. The V gene's germline CDR1 is KGHSY and CDR2 FQNENV. CDR3 coding DNA: TGTGCCAGCAGCCGTTCGGGGGATTATCAGCCCCAGCATTTT. Translated: CASSRSGDYQPQHF.